Here is one T cell receptor (beta chain) with its context. The antigen remains unidentified. With 3 bases clipped from V and 0 bases from J, the junction kept 8 bases outside the gene matches. The germline V gene has CDR1 SGHNT and CDR2 YYREEE (reference sequence). This CDR3 has 17 residues. Assay: immunoSEQ multiplex PCR; the TCRdb copy retains only in-frame clones and omits some. The table has fewer than 2.5 million clones, over 85% seen once. This entry comes from a study of shared clonotypes between healthy human individuals. Study results and limitations: Inspection by rarefaction showed sorted-subset sequencing to be incomplete despite large depth. When compared with the clonotypes that were shared by all four sorted-subset donors, the non-shared clonotypes turned out to have lower generation probabilities. Clonotypes that were shared across a handful of donors made up approximately 5% of naive CD4 clonotypes. Genetic and exposure-history diversity was limited by the small donor number.

The TCR was taken from a young man in good health. Some clones in this sample may be carry-over from other donors' samples. The chain couples TRBV5-4 to TRBJ1-1; the match to TRBD1 covers 10 bases. Material: naive CD4+ T cells from PBMCs. Subset noted: CD45RA+ positively selected. Here the CDR3 reads CASSSGVTGGMNTEAFF. The CDR3 DNA is TGTGCCAGCAGCTCCGGGGTGACAGGGGGCATGAACACTGAAGCTTTCTTT.